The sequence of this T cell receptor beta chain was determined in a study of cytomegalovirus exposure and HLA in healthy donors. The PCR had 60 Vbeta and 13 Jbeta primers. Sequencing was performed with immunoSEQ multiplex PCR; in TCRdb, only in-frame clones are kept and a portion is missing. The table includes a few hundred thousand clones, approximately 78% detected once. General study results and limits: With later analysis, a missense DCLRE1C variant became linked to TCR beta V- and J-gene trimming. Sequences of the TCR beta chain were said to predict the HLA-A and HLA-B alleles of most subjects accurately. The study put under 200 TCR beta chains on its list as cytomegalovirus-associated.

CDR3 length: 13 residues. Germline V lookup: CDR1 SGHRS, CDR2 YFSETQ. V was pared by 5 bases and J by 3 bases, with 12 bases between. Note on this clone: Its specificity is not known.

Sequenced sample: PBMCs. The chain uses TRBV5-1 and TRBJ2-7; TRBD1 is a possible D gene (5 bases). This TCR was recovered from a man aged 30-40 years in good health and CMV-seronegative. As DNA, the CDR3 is TGCGCCAGCAGATTAGCAGGGATCTACGAGCAGTACTTC. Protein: CASRLAGIYEQYF.